This TCR beta chain was sequenced for a study of spatial heterogeneity in lung cancer. Study-level information: Detected sequences consistently included more beta-chain ones than alpha-chain ones. Whole-study findings and limits: Tumor mutation count correlated with how many alpha and beta TCRs expanded intratumorally.

This clonotype was seen many times. Its specificity is unknown. This beta chain represents an off-target read in a library built for alpha chains; its size is of limited meaning. Time point indicated: sample taken at primary tumor resection. TCRdb ran MiXCR on the 5' RACE reads and lists one entry per CDR3 protein. The sample carries about 13,000 distinct CDR3 sequences, less than 6.5% recorded once. This sequence was found in a female donor with early-stage non-small cell lung cancer. The sample consisted of lung tumor tissue, taken at surgery.

CDR3 amino acids: CASTPGDRNQPQHF. CDR3 DNA sequence: TGTGCCAGTACCCCAGGGGATCGCAATCAGCCCCAGCATTTT. The chain is built from TRBV19 and TRBJ1-5, with D possibly being TRBD1 (6 bases). CDR3 length: 14 amino acids. The germline CDR1 and CDR2 sequences are LNHDA and SQIVND (reference sequence). The ends were cut back, 7 bases at V and 2 bases at J, with 12 bases in the middle.